The rows below give T cell receptor beta chains drawn from one sample of a study of OX40 agonist ivuxolimab in advanced cancers. Produced via immunoSEQ multiplex PCR; TCRdb's table is partial and in-frame only. This table has around 79,000 clones, around 90% appearing once. This specimen was CD4+ or CD8+ T cells sorted from blood, taken in a trial of the OX40 agonist ivuxolimab. These receptors came from an adult with an advanced solid tumor such as melanoma, head and neck, liver or kidney cancer. CDR3s include the opening cysteine and the closing phenylalanine or tryptophan. D genes are given only for firm matches. Where a row states a size, it is once, few, many or the class of an expanded clone; other rows omit it.

abundance	v_gene	j_gene	d_gene	CDR3aa	CDR3nt
-	TRBV14	TRBJ2-1	-	CASSQGIAVNEQFF	TGTGCCAGCAGCCAAGGGATAGCGGTCAATGAGCAGTTCTTC
-	TRBV5-1	TRBJ2-7	-	CASRSNYEQYF	TGCGCCAGCAGGTCTAACTACGAGCAGTACTTC
-	TRBV28	TRBJ1-1	-	CASSPRGAEAFF	TGTGCCAGCAGTCCAAGAGGGGCTGAAGCTTTCTTT
-	TRBV19	TRBJ2-6	-	CASSTHPGSGANVLTF	TGTGCCAGTAGTACCCACCCGGGCTCAGGGGCCAACGTCCTGACTTTC
-	TRBV11-2	TRBJ2-1	-	CASSRKMGGAPNEQFF	TGTGCCAGCAGCAGGAAGATGGGGGGCGCCCCGAATGAGCAGTTCTTC
-	TRBV7-2	TRBJ1-1	-	CASSPDLWGMNTEAFF	TGTGCCAGCAGCCCAGACTTGTGGGGCATGAACACTGAAGCTTTCTTT
-	TRBV27	TRBJ2-7	TRBD1	CASRSAQGAHEQYF	TGTGCCAGTCGCTCGGCACAGGGGGCGCATGAGCAGTACTTC
-	TRBV28	TRBJ1-2	-	CASSSVYGYTF	TGTGCCAGCAGTTCGGTCTATGGCTACACCTTC
-	TRBV5-4	TRBJ2-7	-	CASSGRSAGATYEQYF	TGTGCCAGCAGCGGAAGATCAGCGGGCGCCACCTACGAGCAGTACTTC
-	TRBV28	TRBJ2-7	-	CASSSPGEGSEQYF	TGTGCCAGCAGCTCTCCGGGGGAAGGATCCGAGCAGTACTTC
-	TRBV28	TRBJ2-7	-	CASSYPKKRVNSYEQYF	TGTGCCAGCAGTTACCCGAAGAAGCGGGTCAACTCCTACGAGCAGTACTTC
once	TRBV2	TRBJ2-2	-	CASSDRVNTGELFF	TGTGCCAGCAGTGACAGGGTTAACACCGGGGAGCTGTTTTTT
once	TRBV2	TRBJ2-5	-	CASQIGGREQYF	TGTGCCAGCCAGATAGGGGGGAGAGAGCAGTACTTC
-	TRBV7-9	TRBJ2-5	TRBD2	CASSLSLAGGETQYF	TGTGCCAGCAGCTTAAGTCTAGCGGGTGGTGAGACCCAGTACTTC
-	TRBV28	TRBJ1-2	-	CASSFVPYGYTF	TGTGCCAGCAGTTTTGTGCCCTATGGCTACACCTTC
-	TRBV5-1	TRBJ1-1	-	CASSSEGGAMNTEAFF	TGCGCCAGCAGCTCCGAAGGGGGGGCGATGAACACTGAAGCTTTCTTT
-	TRBV29-1	TRBJ2-1	-	CSVLANPGNEQFF	TGCAGCGTCCTAGCGAACCCGGGCAATGAGCAGTTCTTC
-	TRBV2	TRBJ1-5	-	CASSGNNQPQHF	TGTGCCAGCAGTGGAAACAATCAGCCCCAGCATTTT
once	TRBV19	TRBJ1-5	-	CASSKVDSLLSQHF	TGTGCCAGTAGTAAAGTGGACAGTCTGCTGTCCCAGCATTTT
-	TRBV28	TRBJ1-4	TRBD1	CASSSGQGAELFF	TGTGCCAGCAGTTCAGGACAGGGGGCGGAACTGTTTTTT
few	TRBV10-2	TRBJ2-7	-	CASSERSGGNNPTKQYF	TGCGCCAGCAGTGAACGGTCCGGAGGGAATAATCCCACGAAGCAGTACTTC
few	TRBV6-1	TRBJ1-4	-	CASAGVSNEKLFF	TGTGCCAGCGCTGGGGTATCTAATGAAAAACTGTTTTTT
-	TRBV5-6	TRBJ1-2	-	CASRDWGNYGYTF	TGTGCCAGCAGGGATTGGGGTAACTATGGCTACACCTTC
once	TRBV28	TRBJ2-1	-	CASTSGGGANEQFF	TGTGCCAGCACCTCAGGTGGGGGAGCCAATGAGCAGTTCTTC
-	TRBV5-4	TRBJ2-3	-	CASSSTGTFPDTQYF	TGTGCCAGCAGCTCAACCGGGACATTCCCAGATACGCAGTATTTT
-	TRBV4-3	TRBJ2-2	-	CASSQDAYVRGELFF	TGCGCCAGCAGCCAAGATGCATATGTTCGCGGGGAGCTGTTTTTT
-	TRBV5-1	TRBJ1-4	TRBD1	CASSPGTGGDGEKLFF	TGCGCCAGCAGCCCAGGGACAGGGGGCGACGGGGAAAAACTGTTTTTT
few	TRBV28	TRBJ1-5	-	CASSLSLNQPQHF	TGTGCCAGCAGTTTATCCTTAAATCAGCCCCAGCATTTT
-	TRBV20-1	TRBJ2-7	-	CSARDIPHQIF	TGCAGTGCTAGAGATATACCCCATCAGATCTTC
-	TRBV19	TRBJ1-5	-	CASSMAGAYSNQPQHF	TGTGCCAGTAGTATGGCAGGCGCGTATAGCAATCAGCCCCAGCATTTT
-	TRBV9	TRBJ2-2	-	CASSFTGELFF	TGTGCCAGCAGCTTCACCGGGGAGCTGTTTTTT
-	TRBV28	TRBJ1-2	-	CASATGASPRGYTF	TGTGCCAGCGCTACCGGGGCTTCGCCGAGGGGCTACACCTTC
-	TRBV9	TRBJ2-1	TRBD2	CASSRTSGLSSYNEQFF	TGTGCCAGCAGCCGGACTAGCGGCTTGAGCTCCTACAATGAGCAGTTCTTC
-	TRBV29-1	TRBJ2-6	-	CSVPVYNRAGANVLTF	TGCAGCGTTCCCGTATACAACAGGGCCGGGGCCAACGTCCTGACTTTC
-	TRBV14	TRBJ2-3	-	CASSQVSDTQYF	TGTGCCAGCAGCCAAGTCTCAGATACGCAGTATTTT
-	TRBV30	TRBJ2-2	-	CAWSVNGYTGELFF	TGTGCCTGGAGTGTTAACGGATACACCGGGGAGCTGTTTTTT
-	TRBV28	TRBJ2-1	-	CASSLRVNEQFF	TGTGCCAGCAGTTTAAGGGTTAATGAGCAGTTCTTC
-	TRBV7-2	TRBJ1-1	TRBD1	CASSLQGAWAEAFF	TGTGCCAGCAGCTTGCAGGGGGCATGGGCTGAAGCTTTCTTT
-	TRBV10-2	TRBJ2-5	-	CASSGTGYQETQYF	TGCGCCAGCAGTGGAACAGGGTACCAAGAGACCCAGTACTTC
-	TRBV10-1	TRBJ2-1	-	CASSEFGSKQFF	TGCGCCAGCAGTGAGTTCGGGAGTAAGCAGTTCTTC
-	TRBV13	TRBJ1-2	TRBD1	CASSKGTGYGYTF	TGTGCCAGCAGCAAGGGGACAGGGTACGGCTACACCTTC
few	TRBV7-2	TRBJ1-4	-	CASRDWRTNEKLFF	TGTGCCAGCAGGGACTGGAGGACTAATGAAAAACTGTTTTTT
-	TRBV4-1	TRBJ2-7	TRBD2	CASSQDFAGVNEQYF	TGCGCCAGCAGCCAAGATTTCGCGGGAGTGAACGAGCAGTACTTC
-	TRBV7-2	TRBJ2-1	-	CASSPPLALNEQFF	TGTGCCAGCAGCCCGCCACTAGCTTTGAATGAGCAGTTCTTC
-	TRBV2	TRBJ2-7	-	CASSATQHSREQYF	TGTGCCAGCAGTGCCACCCAACACAGCAGAGAGCAGTACTTC
-	TRBV5-1	TRBJ2-3	-	CASSLNAASTDTQYF	TGCGCCAGCAGCTTGAACGCGGCAAGCACAGATACGCAGTATTTT
-	TRBV28	TRBJ2-1	TRBD2	CASSPSGSRPRDEQFF	TGTGCCAGCAGTCCTAGCGGGAGCCGTCCTAGGGATGAGCAGTTCTTC
-	TRBV6-5	TRBJ1-2	-	CASSYSPSYGYTF	TGTGCCAGCAGTTACTCCCCCAGCTATGGCTACACCTTC
-	TRBV19	TRBJ2-7	-	CASTQTNSYEQYF	TGTGCCAGTACCCAGACTAACTCCTACGAGCAGTACTTC
-	TRBV10-3	TRBJ2-5	-	CAISESVGADNQETQYF	TGTGCCATCAGTGAGTCGGTAGGGGCAGACAACCAAGAGACCCAGTACTTC
once	TRBV7-6	TRBJ2-7	TRBD1	CASTPTDRGWPGEQYF	TGTGCCAGCACCCCCACGGACAGGGGGTGGCCGGGGGAGCAGTACTTC
-	TRBV29-1	TRBJ1-2	TRBD1	CSVYRTGYGYTF	TGCAGCGTATACCGGACAGGTTATGGCTACACCTTC